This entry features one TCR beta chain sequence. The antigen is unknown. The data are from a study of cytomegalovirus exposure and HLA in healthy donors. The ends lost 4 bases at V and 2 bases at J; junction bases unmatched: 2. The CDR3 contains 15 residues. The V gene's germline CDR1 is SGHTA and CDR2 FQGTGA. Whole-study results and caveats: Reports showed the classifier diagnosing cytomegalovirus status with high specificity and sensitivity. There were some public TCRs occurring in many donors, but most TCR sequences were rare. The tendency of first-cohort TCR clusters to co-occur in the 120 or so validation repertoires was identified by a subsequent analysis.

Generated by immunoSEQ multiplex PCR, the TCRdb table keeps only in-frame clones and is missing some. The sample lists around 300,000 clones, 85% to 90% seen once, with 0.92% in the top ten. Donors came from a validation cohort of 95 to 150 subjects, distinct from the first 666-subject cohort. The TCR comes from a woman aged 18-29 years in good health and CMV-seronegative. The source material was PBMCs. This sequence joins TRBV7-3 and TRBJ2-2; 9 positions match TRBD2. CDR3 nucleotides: TGTGCCAGCAGCTACGGGACTAGCAACACCGGGGAGCTGTTTTTT. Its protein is CASSYGTSNTGELFF. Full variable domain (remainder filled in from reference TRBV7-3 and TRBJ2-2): GAGVSQTPSNKVTEKGKYVELRCDPISGHTALYWYRQSLGQGPEFLIYFQGTGAADDSGLPNDRFFAVRPEGSVSTLKIQRTERGDSAVYLCASSYGTSNTGELFFGEGSRLTVL.